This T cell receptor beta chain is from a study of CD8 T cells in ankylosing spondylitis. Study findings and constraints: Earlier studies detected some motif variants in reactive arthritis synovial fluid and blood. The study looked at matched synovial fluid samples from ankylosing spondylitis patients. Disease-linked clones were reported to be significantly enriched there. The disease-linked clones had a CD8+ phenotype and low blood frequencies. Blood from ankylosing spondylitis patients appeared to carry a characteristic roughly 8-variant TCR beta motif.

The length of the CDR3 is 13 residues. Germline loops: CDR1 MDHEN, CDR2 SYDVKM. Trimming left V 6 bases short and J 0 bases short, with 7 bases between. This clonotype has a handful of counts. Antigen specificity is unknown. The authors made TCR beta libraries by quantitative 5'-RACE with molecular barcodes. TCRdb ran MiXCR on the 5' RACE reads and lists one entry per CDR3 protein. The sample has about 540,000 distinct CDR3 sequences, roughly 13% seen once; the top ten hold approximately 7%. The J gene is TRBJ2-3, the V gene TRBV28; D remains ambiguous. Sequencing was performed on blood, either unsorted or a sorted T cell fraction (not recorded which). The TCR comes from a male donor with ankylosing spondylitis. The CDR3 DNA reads TGTGCCAGCAGATCCGAAAGCACAGATACGCAGTATTTT. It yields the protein CASRSESTDTQYF.